Listed here are 5 T cell receptor beta chains from one sample, sequenced in a study of OX40 agonist ivuxolimab in advanced cancers. Produced via immunoSEQ multiplex PCR; TCRdb's table is partial and in-frame only. The repertoire holds roughly 120,000 clones, 75% to 90% seen once, with 0.55% to 0.7% in the top ten. The source material was CD4+ or CD8+ T cells sorted from blood, sampled in a trial of the OX40 agonist ivuxolimab. All receptors come from an adult with an advanced solid tumor such as melanoma, head and neck, liver or kidney cancer.

This chain joins TRBV7-2 and TRBJ1-1; no clear D gene. Germline CDR1 is SGHTA and CDR2 is FQGNSA. Trimming cost V 5 bases and J 1 base, with 14 bases left between them. The length of the CDR3 is 15 residues. CDR3 sequence (DNA): TGTGCCAGCAGCCCCCAGGTAACAGAGAACACTGAAGCTTTCTTT. It specifies CASSPQVTENTEAFF.

This chain joins TRBV19 and TRBJ1-5; tentative D call: TRBD1 (5 bases). Germline V gene lookup returns CDR1 LNHDA and CDR2 SQIVND (reference sequence). The CDR3 totals 13 residues. Trimming took 6 bases from V and 7 from J, leaving 13 bases between them. The CDR3 DNA reads as TGTGCCAGTAGCGGGACTATAGGGCAGCCCCAGCATTTT. Its protein is CASSGTIGQPQHF.

Only one count was recorded for this clone. This chain joins TRBV11-3 and TRBJ2-1; 7 bases align to TRBD2. Germline CDR1 SGHNT, CDR2 YENEEA. The CDR3 loop spans 14 amino acids. The V and J ends lost 6 bases and 5 bases, in that order; junction bases with no gene match: 7. CDR3 sequence reads: CASSLGAGNNEQFF. The CDR3 DNA sequence: TGTGCCAGCAGTTTGGGAGCGGGGAACAATGAGCAGTTCTTC.

The chain combines TRBV19 with TRBJ2-1; D is possibly TRBD2 (6 bases). CDR3 length: 15 residues. Trimming shortened V by 3 bases and J by 5 bases, and 14 bases separated the two germline ends. Looked up from germline, CDR1 is LNHDA and CDR2 is SQIVND (reference sequence). The CDR3 DNA follows: TGTGCCAGTAGTATGGGGACCCGCGGGAACAATGAGCAGTTCTTC. Its translation: CASSMGTRGNNEQFF.

The V call is TRBV18, the J call TRBJ2-5, with TRBD1 as a possible D gene (6 bases). Near its end, the DNA agrees better with TRBJ2-7, so the J call may be wrong. The germline V gene encodes CDR1 KGHSH and CDR2 LQKENI. This CDR3 is 15 amino acids long. CDR3 sequence (DNA): TGTGCCAGCTCACCCCTCCGGGACATCAGCTACGAGCAGTACTTC. It specifies CASSPLRDISYEQYF.